What follows are 7 T cell receptor beta chains derived from one specimen sequenced in a study of regulatory T cells in long-lasting Graves disease. The time point was: newly diagnosed GD, antithyroid drugs for less than 3 months. Extracted PBMC RNA gave rise to the TCR library. With iRepertoire HTBI primers and Arm-PCR of CDR3 regions, TCR beta libraries were built. From the multiplex PCR reads, TCRdb called clonotypes with MiXCR, one entry per CDR3 protein. The repertoire consists of roughly 420,000 distinct CDR3 sequences, with less than 20% occurring once and the leading ten covering 20% to 25%. These data were also filed under a second study, of T cells in Graves' hyperthyroidism and ophthalmopathy.

The source was peripheral blood mononuclear cells (PBMCs), collected at new diagnosis, from a patient treated with antithyroid drugs. These receptors came from a woman younger than 35 with Graves disease.

This clonotype was picked up many times. This chain connects TRBV6-5 to TRBJ2-7; 8 bases agree with TRBD2. This CDR3 is built from 13 residues. Germline assignment: CDR1 MNHEY and CDR2 SVGAGI. V gave up 2 bases and J gave up 6 bases; unmatched junction bases: 3. DNA of the CDR3: TGTGCCAGCAGTTACGGGACTAGTCGCGAGCAGTACTTC. It is translated as CASSYGTSREQYF.

This clonotype has more than one count but fewer than ten. The gene calls are TRBV29-1 and TRBJ1-2; no clear D gene. Trimming removed 7 bases at V and 1 base at J, with 16 bases between. Germline assignment: CDR1 SQVTM and CDR2 ANQGSEA. The CDR3 length is 14 residues. The CDR3 sequence is CSAIEGNGNYGYTF. CDR3 coding DNA: TGCAGCGCCATTGAGGGTAACGGTAACTATGGCTACACCTTC.

This clonotype was recorded at least ten times. The gene calls are TRBV20-1 and TRBJ2-6; 10 bases are shared with TRBD1. Germline values: CDR1 DFQATT, CDR2 SNEGSKA (reference sequence). V dropped 3 bases and J dropped 1; count of bases not matched to a gene: 9. The CDR3 consists of 18 residues. The CDR3 sequence is CSARTGGAYRSGANVLTF. The CDR3 bases are TGCAGTGCTAGGACAGGGGGCGCCTACAGGTCTGGGGCCAACGTCCTGACTTTC.

This clonotype was recorded at least ten times. The chain links TRBV14 to TRBJ2-1; the D gene is possibly TRBD2 (6 bases). The CDR3 sequence is 13 residues long. The V end lost 6 bases, the J end lost 6 bases, and 12 bases lay between the germline ends. The germline CDR1 and CDR2 sequences are SGHDN and FVKESK. Written as DNA, the CDR3 is TGTGCCAGCAGAAAGGGGCGGGGCAATGAGCAGTTCTTC. Its protein is CASRKGRGNEQFF.

This clonotype was found many times. The chain links TRBV9 to TRBJ2-1; D unresolved. The CDR3 runs to 15 residues. In germline, CDR1 is SGDLS, CDR2 YYNGEE. V was pared by 0 bases and J by 0 bases, with 7 bases between. CDR3 in DNA: TGTGCCAGCAGCGTAGCAGCGCGCTCCTACAATGAGCAGTTCTTC. As protein: CASSVAARSYNEQFF.

This clonotype was detected only a few times. The gene calls are TRBV27 and TRBJ1-3; D may be TRBD1 (5 bases). Trimming left V 5 bases short and J 9 bases short, with 20 bases between. The germline gives CDR1 MNHEY, CDR2 SMNVEV (reference sequence). The CDR3 has 15 residues. The CDR3 spells CASSDRAEVRGTIYF. CDR3 coding DNA: TGTGCCAGCAGTGACCGGGCCGAGGTTAGGGGCACCATATATTTT.

The rearrangement joins TRBV6-1 to TRBJ2-4; 8 nucleotides line up with TRBD2. CDR1 is MNHNS, CDR2 SASEGT, per germline. The CDR3 covers 19 residues. The V gene end was trimmed by 7 bases and the J gene end by 1 base; junction bases not matched to a gene: 18. CDR3 in DNA: TGTGCCAGCAAGAGTCCACGGGGGGGGGCGCTGCCGGCCAAAAACATTCAGTACTTC. This translates into CASKSPRGGALPAKNIQYF.